A single sample is the source of the 28 T cell receptor beta chains below, sequenced in a study of blood T cell repertoires in COVID-19. Only in-frame clones appear in the TCRdb table, and some are missing; sequencing was by immunoSEQ multiplex PCR. Found here are 200,000 or so clones, about nine tenths of them singletons; the top ten hold around 7%. The sequenced material came from PBMCs or T cells enriched from blood (not recorded which). These receptor sequences come from a man aged 25 to 40 in a cohort exposed to, infected with or recovered from COVID-19 (not recorded which).

For this clone: One junction end does not reproduce the germline sequence, and a read error may be involved. This chain connects TRBV19 to TRBJ2-6, with a tentative D call TRBD1 (5 bases). The CDR3 has 16 amino acids. Germline CDR1 is LNHDA and CDR2 is SQIVND (reference sequence). The CDR3 coding sequence is TGTGCCAGTAGTATTAACTCGGCTTCTGGGGCCAATGTCCTGACTTTC. This encodes CASSINSASGANVLTF.

This clone was detected only a few times. The rearrangement uses TRBV6-4 and TRBJ2-1; 7 bases match TRBD1. The V and J ends lost 4 bases and 0 bases, in that order; junction bases with no gene match: 6. The germline gives CDR1 MRHNA, CDR2 SNTAGT. The CDR3 spans 16 residues. The CDR3 loop reads CASSVQGTASYNEQFF. CDR3 DNA: TGTGCCAGCAGTGTTCAGGGGACAGCCTCCTACAATGAGCAGTTCTTC.

The rearrangement uses TRBV5-1 and TRBJ1-1; 7 positions agree with TRBD1. J was trimmed by 1 base and V by 2 bases; bases with no gene match: 5. The CDR3 extends over 15 amino acids. Germline lookup yields CDR1 SGHRS and CDR2 YFSETQ. The CDR3 region is CASSLQGYPNTEAFF. In nucleotides, the CDR3 is TGCGCCAGCAGCTTACAGGGGTATCCGAACACTGAAGCTTTCTTT.

The V and J genes are TRBV24-1 and TRBJ1-2, with 8 bases lining up with TRBD1. The CDR3 has 15 amino acids. Unmatched junction bases numbered 5, after V lost 1 base and J lost 5 bases. Germline CDR1 is KGHDR and CDR2 is SFDVKD. The CDR3 loop is CATSDFTGGSYGYTF. The CDR3 nucleotides are TGTGCCACCAGTGATTTTACAGGGGGTTCTTATGGCTACACCTTC.

This clone was observed a handful of times. This chain connects TRBV15 to TRBJ1-2; D is uncertain. The V gene lost 0 bases and the J gene lost 5 bases, with 7 bases spanning the gap. The CDR3 is 13 amino acids. Germline CDR1 and CDR2: LNHNV and YYDKDF (reference sequence). The CDR3 reads CATSRDRQYGYTF. The DNA of the CDR3 is TGTGCCACCAGCAGAGATCGTCAGTATGGCTACACCTTC.

The chain links TRBV6-1 to TRBJ1-2; 12 bases agree with TRBD1. CDR1 and CDR2 (germline): MNHNS, SASEGT. CDR3 size: 17 residues. Germline trimming cut 3 bases from V and 7 bases from J; bases unmatched to any gene: 12. This chain's CDR3 is CASSDLRGGTGGRGYTF. Here the CDR3 DNA reads TGTGCCAGCAGTGACCTCCGCGGCGGGACAGGGGGCCGTGGCTACACCTTC.

The chain has TRBV7-9 and TRBJ2-2; TRBD1 matches at 7 bases. Germline CDR1 reads SEHNR; CDR2 reads FQNEAQ (reference sequence). The junction had 5 bases not matched to a gene; V was cut back by 3 bases and J by 1 base. There are 16 residues in the CDR3. The CDR3 coding sequence is TGTGCCAGCAGCTTCCCTCGGGACAGGAACACCGGGGAGCTGTTTTTT. Amino acids: CASSFPRDRNTGELFF.

This chain uses TRBV7-2 with TRBJ2-7; D remains unclear. The CDR3 sequence is 14 residues long. Germline-derived CDR1 and CDR2 are SGHTA and FQGNSA. Deletions cut 1 base from V and 0 bases from J, with 7 bases between. CDR3 residues: CASSLVYSSYEQYF. As DNA, the CDR3 is TGTGCCAGCAGCTTAGTATACAGCTCCTACGAGCAGTACTTC.

Only one count was recorded for this clone. The V gene is TRBV7-6, the J gene TRBJ2-7, with 10 positions matching TRBD2. Trimming took 1 base from V and 7 from J; bases not matched to a gene: 7. Germline V gene data show CDR1 as SGHVS and CDR2 as FNYEAQ. There are 15 residues in the CDR3. The CDR3 is CASSLDQSSGREQYF. CDR3 nucleotide sequence: TGTGCCAGCAGCTTAGATCAGTCTAGCGGGAGAGAGCAGTACTTC.

The CDR3 spells CASRRARDSYGYTF. CDR3 nucleotide sequence: TGTGCCAGTAGAAGAGCACGGGACTCCTATGGCTACACCTTC. The chain couples TRBV19 to TRBJ1-2; TRBD1 is a possible D gene (5 bases). Trimming left V 6 bases short and J 4 bases short, with 15 bases between. Per germline, CDR1 LNHDA and CDR2 SQIVND (reference sequence). This CDR3 has 14 amino acids.

The rearrangement links TRBV9 to TRBJ2-2; 10 nucleotides align to TRBD2. Per the germline V gene, CDR1 is SGDLS and CDR2 is YYNGEE. This CDR3 comprises 18 residues. Losses at the gene ends were 0 bases for V and 0 bases for J; bases not matched to a gene: 5. CDR3 amino acids: CASSVANSGRSNTGELFF. CDR3 bases: TGTGCCAGCAGCGTAGCGAATAGCGGGAGGTCGAACACCGGGGAGCTGTTTTTT.

The chain combines TRBV19 with TRBJ2-7; TRBD1 aligns across 7 bases. The V and J ends lost 4 bases and 3 bases, in that order; junction bases with no gene match: 12. The CDR3 covers 16 residues. Germline-derived CDR1 and CDR2 are LNHDA and SQIVND (reference sequence). CDR3 region: CASSTTTGAKFYEQYF. The CDR3 region has the DNA TGTGCCAGTAGTACCACCACAGGGGCCAAGTTCTACGAGCAGTACTTC.

The rearrangement joins TRBV28 to TRBJ2-3; 14 bases align to TRBD2. Germline V gene data show CDR1 as MDHEN and CDR2 as SYDVKM. Losses at the gene ends were 5 bases for V and 5 bases for J; bases not matched to a gene: 6. The length of the CDR3 is 16 residues. The CDR3 is CASSTRTSGRIDTQYF. DNA for the CDR3: TGTGCCAGCAGTACTCGGACTAGCGGGAGGATAGATACGCAGTATTTT.

The chain links TRBV28 to TRBJ1-2; 7 bases map to TRBD1. From germline, CDR1 is MDHEN and CDR2 SYDVKM. The CDR3 runs 13 residues. V lost 9 bases, J lost 5 bases, and 9 bases stayed unmatched. The DNA for the CDR3 is TGTGCCAGTCTTAGGGACAGTCCGTATGGCTACACCTTC. Protein sequence: CASLRDSPYGYTF.

This clone was detected once. J is TRBJ1-4 and V is TRBV19, with no clear D. The CDR3 loop spans 13 amino acids. Per germline, CDR1 LNHDA and CDR2 SQIVND (reference sequence). V was cut by 5 bases and J by 4 bases, with 8 bases left in between. CDR3 amino acids: CASSSRFNEKLFF. CDR3 bases: TGTGCCAGTAGTTCACGGTTTAATGAAAAACTGTTTTTT. Using reference TRBV19 and TRBJ1-4 for the parts outside the CDR3, the full variable domain is DGGITQSPKYLFRKEGQNVTLSCEQNLNHDAMYWYRQDPGQGLRLIYYSQIVNDFQKGDIAEGYSVSREKKESFPLTVTSAQKNPTAFYLCASSSRFNEKLFFGSGTQLSVL.

Concerning this clone: Other nucleotide sequences from this sample produce the same CDR3. The DNA of the CDR3 is TGTGCCAGCAGTGACAGGCAGGGGAATTCACCCCTCCACTTT. As protein: CASSDRQGNSPLHF. J is TRBJ1-6 and V is TRBV6-1; weak D call: TRBD1 (6 bases). The length of the CDR3 is 14 residues. V shed 3 bases and J shed 7 bases, with 10 bases lying between them. Germline V CDR1 and CDR2: MNHNS, SASEGT.

In its sample, this clone was seen once. The chain has TRBV15 and TRBJ2-5; no reliable D call. V dropped 0 bases and J dropped 2 bases, with 10 bases sitting between them. The CDR3 sequence is 15 residues long. Germline CDR1 and CDR2: LNHNV and YYDKDF (reference sequence). The CDR3 nucleotides are TGTGCCACCAGCAGAGATCTCACAGTACAAGAGACCCAGTACTTC. It translates to CATSRDLTVQETQYF.

V gene TRBV7-6 combines with J gene TRBJ1-1; 10 bases map to TRBD1. This CDR3 has 15 residues. The germline CDR1 and CDR2 sequences are SGHVS and FNYEAQ. The ends lost 3 bases at V and 6 bases at J; junction bases unmatched: 7. For the CDR3, the DNA is TGTGCCAGCAGCTTCTCGCTTGGACAGGGGGCTGAAGCTTTCTTT. This translates into CASSFSLGQGAEAFF.

V is TRBV4-1 and J is TRBJ1-1, with D possibly being TRBD1 (6 bases). CDR3 length: 13 residues. Germline V gene data show CDR1 as MGHRA and CDR2 as YSYEKL. The V and J ends lost 6 bases and 1 base respectively, with 9 bases between them. CDR3 sequence: CASRTTGNTEAFF. The CDR3 region has the DNA TGCGCCAGCAGGACGACAGGGAACACTGAAGCTTTCTTT.

This chain uses TRBV27 with TRBJ2-2; TRBD2 matches at 12 bases. The J segment lost 5 bases and the V segment lost 3 bases, leaving 10 bases of the junction unmatched. Germline V gives CDR1 MNHEY, CDR2 SMNVEV (reference sequence). The CDR3 extends over 18 amino acids. Here the CDR3 reads CASSFLAGGPSGTGELFF. CDR3 sequence (DNA): TGTGCCAGCAGTTTTCTAGCGGGAGGGCCCTCGGGGACCGGGGAGCTGTTTTTT.

The rearrangement uses TRBV18 and TRBJ2-4; D possibly corresponds to TRBD2 (5 bases). The CDR3 has 14 residues. Germline V gives CDR1 KGHSH, CDR2 LQKENI. Trimming took 6 bases from V and 0 from J, leaving 9 bases between them. The CDR3 is CASSSGRAKNIQYF. The CDR3 DNA reads as TGTGCCAGCTCCTCGGGGAGAGCCAAAAACATTCAGTACTTC.

The J gene is TRBJ1-5, the V gene TRBV5-1; the D gene is possibly TRBD1 (5 bases). The germline CDR1 and CDR2 sequences are SGHRS and YFSETQ. The CDR3 totals 15 residues. The V end was cut by 0 bases, the J end by 6 bases, with 13 bases between. Here the CDR3 DNA reads TGCGCCAGCAGCTTGGAGCCAGGGTCGGTTCAGCCCCAGCATTTT. Translating it yields CASSLEPGSVQPQHF.

The rearrangement links TRBV12-3 or TRBV12-4 to TRBJ1-2; the match to TRBD1 covers 9 bases. The CDR3 is made up of 13 amino acids. The J segment lost 8 bases and the V segment lost 5 bases, leaving 6 bases of the junction unmatched. CDR3 protein: CASSTGTGLGYTF. The CDR3 DNA reads TGTGCCAGCAGTACCGGGACAGGGCTGGGCTACACCTTC.

The chain uses TRBV5-1 and TRBJ2-5; the match to TRBD2 covers 9 bases. J gave up 2 bases and V 6 bases, and 8 bases lay outside the gene matches. CDR1 SGHRS and CDR2 YFSETQ come from the germline V gene. This CDR3 contains 15 residues. DNA for the CDR3: TGCGCCAGCACAACCCCGACTAGCGGACAAGAGACCCAGTACTTC. Translated: CASTTPTSGQETQYF.

The chain recombines TRBV6-4 with TRBJ2-1; TRBD2 agrees at 12 bases. Germline V gene data show CDR1 as MRHNA and CDR2 as SNTAGT. The CDR3 length is 19 residues. V shed 4 bases and J 4 bases; nucleotides not matched to a gene: 14. The CDR3, as DNA: TGTGCCAGCAGTGGGACTAGCGGGATTTCTACGGGACCTTACAATGAGCAGTTCTTC. Its protein is CASSGTSGISTGPYNEQFF.

The chain uses TRBV28 and TRBJ1-1; 9 bases line up with TRBD1. This CDR3 is 15 amino acids long. CDR1 is MDHEN and CDR2 is SYDVKM in the germline V gene. After removal of 2 bases from V and 4 bases from J, the junction contained 5 bases not matched to a gene. CDR3 DNA: TGTGCCAGCAGTTTACGGGACAGGGTGGTCACTGAAGCTTTCTTT. Translated, it gives CASSLRDRVVTEAFF.

The chain uses TRBV12-5 and TRBJ2-5, with D maybe TRBD2 (5 bases). The CDR3 is 13 amino acids. V was clipped by 3 bases and J by 5 bases, with 10 bases between them. Looked up from germline, CDR1 is LGHNT and CDR2 is FRNRAP. The CDR3 DNA sequence: TGTGCTAGTGGTTTCGACGGGGTGGAGACCCAGTACTTC. Translating it yields CASGFDGVETQYF.

The chain recombines TRBV4-1 with TRBJ2-7, with 13 bases matching TRBD2. The CDR3 contains 17 residues. The trim removed 5 bases at V and 4 bases at J, leaving 11 bases unmatched. Germline V gives CDR1 MGHRA, CDR2 YSYEKL. The CDR3 nucleotides are TGCGCCAGCAGCTCCCGTGATGCGGGACTAGCGGGGTACGAGCAGTACTTC. Translating it yields CASSSRDAGLAGYEQYF.